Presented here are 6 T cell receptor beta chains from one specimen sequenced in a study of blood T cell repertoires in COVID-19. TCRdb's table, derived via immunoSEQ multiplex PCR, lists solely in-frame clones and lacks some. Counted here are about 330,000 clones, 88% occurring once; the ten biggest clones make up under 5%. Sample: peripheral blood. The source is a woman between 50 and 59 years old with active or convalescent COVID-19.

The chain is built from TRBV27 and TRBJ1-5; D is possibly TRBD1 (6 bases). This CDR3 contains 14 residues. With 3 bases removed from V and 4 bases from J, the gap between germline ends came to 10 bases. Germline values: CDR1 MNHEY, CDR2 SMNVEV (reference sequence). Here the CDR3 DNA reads TGTGCCAGCAGTTTTGGGCAGGGGAATCAGCCCCAGCATTTT. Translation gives CASSFGQGNQPQHF.

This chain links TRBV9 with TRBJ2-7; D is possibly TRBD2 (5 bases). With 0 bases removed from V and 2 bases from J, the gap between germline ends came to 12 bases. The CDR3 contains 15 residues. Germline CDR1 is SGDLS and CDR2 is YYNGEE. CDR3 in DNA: TGTGCCAGCAGCGTAGATTCGACGGGGACCTACGAGCAGTACTTC. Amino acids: CASSVDSTGTYEQYF.

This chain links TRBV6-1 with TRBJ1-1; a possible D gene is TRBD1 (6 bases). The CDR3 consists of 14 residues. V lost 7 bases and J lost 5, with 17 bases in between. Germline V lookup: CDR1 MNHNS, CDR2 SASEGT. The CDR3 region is CASNHRTEVTEAFF. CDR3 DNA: TGTGCCAGCAATCACCGGACAGAAGTGACTGAAGCTTTCTTT.

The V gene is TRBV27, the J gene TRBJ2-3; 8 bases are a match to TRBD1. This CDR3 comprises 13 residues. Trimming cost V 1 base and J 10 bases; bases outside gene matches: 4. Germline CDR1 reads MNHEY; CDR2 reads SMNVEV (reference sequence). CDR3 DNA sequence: TGTGCCAGCAGTTTATGGCAGGGGGCTGCGCAGTATTTT. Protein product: CASSLWQGAAQYF.

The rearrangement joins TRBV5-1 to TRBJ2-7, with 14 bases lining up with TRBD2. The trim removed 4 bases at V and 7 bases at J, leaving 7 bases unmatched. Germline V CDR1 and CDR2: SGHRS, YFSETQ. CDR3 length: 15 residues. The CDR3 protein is CASSPAGTSGREQYF. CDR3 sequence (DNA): TGCGCCAGCAGCCCCGCCGGGACTAGCGGGAGAGAGCAGTACTTC.

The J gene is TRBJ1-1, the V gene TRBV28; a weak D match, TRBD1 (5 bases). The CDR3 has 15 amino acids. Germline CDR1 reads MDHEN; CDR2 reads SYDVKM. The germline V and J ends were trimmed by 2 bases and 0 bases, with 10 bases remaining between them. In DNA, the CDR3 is TGTGCCAGCAGTTTAAATCCAGGGATGAACACTGAAGCTTTCTTT. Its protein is CASSLNPGMNTEAFF.